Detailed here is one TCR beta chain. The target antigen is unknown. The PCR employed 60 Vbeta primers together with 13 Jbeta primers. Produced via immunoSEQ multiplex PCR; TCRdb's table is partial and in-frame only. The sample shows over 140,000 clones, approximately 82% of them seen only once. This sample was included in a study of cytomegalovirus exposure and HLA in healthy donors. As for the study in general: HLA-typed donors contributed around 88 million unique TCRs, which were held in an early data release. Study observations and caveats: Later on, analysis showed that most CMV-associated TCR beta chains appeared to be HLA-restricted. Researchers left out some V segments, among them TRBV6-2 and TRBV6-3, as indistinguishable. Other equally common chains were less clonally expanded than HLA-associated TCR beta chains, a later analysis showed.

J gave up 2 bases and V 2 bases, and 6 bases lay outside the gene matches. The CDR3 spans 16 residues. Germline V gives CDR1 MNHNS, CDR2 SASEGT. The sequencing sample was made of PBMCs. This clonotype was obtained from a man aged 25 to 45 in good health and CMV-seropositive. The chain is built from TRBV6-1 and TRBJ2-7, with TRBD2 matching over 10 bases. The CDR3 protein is CASSEFGAGGPYEQYF. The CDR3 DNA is TGTGCCAGCAGTGAATTCGGAGCGGGAGGGCCCTACGAGCAGTACTTC.